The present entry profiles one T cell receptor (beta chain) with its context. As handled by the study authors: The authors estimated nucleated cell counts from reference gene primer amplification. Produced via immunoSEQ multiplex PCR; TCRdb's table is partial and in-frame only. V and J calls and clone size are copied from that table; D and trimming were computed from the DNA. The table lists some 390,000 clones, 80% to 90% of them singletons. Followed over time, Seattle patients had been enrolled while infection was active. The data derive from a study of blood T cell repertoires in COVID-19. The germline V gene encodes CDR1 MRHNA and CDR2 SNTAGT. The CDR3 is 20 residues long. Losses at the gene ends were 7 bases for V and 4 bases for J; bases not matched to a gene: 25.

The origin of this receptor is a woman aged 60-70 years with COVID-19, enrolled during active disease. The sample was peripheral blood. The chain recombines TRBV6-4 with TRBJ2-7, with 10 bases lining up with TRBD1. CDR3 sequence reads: CASTQERGTGATDCPYEQYF. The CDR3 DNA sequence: TGTGCCAGCACCCAGGAGAGGGGGACAGGGGCAACCGACTGCCCTTACGAGCAGTACTTC.